Shown below are 17 T cell receptor beta chains from a single sample sequenced in a study of vaccination effects on CD4 cells after COVID-19. Some clones are missing from TCRdb's copy, which holds only in-frame ones; the method was immunoSEQ multiplex PCR. The sample consists of tens of thousands of clones, 70% to 85% of them appearing once. ViraFEST used viral peptide pools to expand antigen-specific CD4+ T cells before sequencing. Culture proceeded for about 11 days, and CD4+ T cells were then isolated. Recipients of the vaccine had no prior SARS-CoV-2 infection and negative nucleocapsid antibodies. Their target antigens are unknown. Sequenced here: CD4+ T cells from PBMCs cultured with HCoV-OC43 spike peptides, sampled before COVID-19 vaccination. Stated subset: HCoV-OC43 spike overlapping peptide pool stimulation. The source is a human donor who received a COVID-19 vaccine.

This clone was observed a few times. V usage is TRBV18 and J usage is TRBJ1-1, with D possibly TRBD1 on 5 matching bases. Germline V lookup: CDR1 KGHSH, CDR2 LQKENI. The CDR3 totals 15 residues. V gave up 2 bases and J gave up 7 bases, with 17 bases separating them. Written as DNA, the CDR3 is TGTGCCAGCTCACCAGGGGCCGGACGGGTCGGTGAAGCTTTCTTT. Its protein is CASSPGAGRVGEAFF. Supplemented by reference TRBV18 and TRBJ1-1, the full variable domain reads NAGVMQNPRHLVRRRGQEARLRCSPMKGHSHVYWYRQLPEEGLKFMVYLQKENIIDESGMPKERFSAEFPKEGPSILRIQQVVRGDSAAYFCASSPGAGRVGEAFFGQGTRLTVV.

The table lists this clone with a count of one. The chain joins TRBV30 to TRBJ2-3; D perhaps matches TRBD1 (6 bases). The CDR3 runs 13 residues. Germline loops: CDR1 GTSNPN, CDR2 SVGIG (reference sequence). V was pared by 2 bases and J by 3 bases, with 9 bases between. The CDR3 reads CAWSYRVTDTQYF. The CDR3 DNA reads as TGTGCCTGGAGTTACAGGGTGACAGATACGCAGTATTTT.

This clone turned up a few times. The rearrangement links TRBV29-1 to TRBJ1-3; D ambiguous. This CDR3 region has 14 residues. The ends were cut back, 4 bases at V and 0 bases at J, with 10 bases in the middle. The V gene's germline CDR1 is SQVTM and CDR2 ANQGSEA. The CDR3 DNA sequence: TGCAGCGTTGGAGAAACGCACTCTGGAAACACCATATATTTT. Translated: CSVGETHSGNTIYF.

The J gene is TRBJ2-3, the V gene TRBV10-1, with 12 nucleotides matching TRBD1. CDR3 length: 17 residues. Germline loops: CDR1 WNHNN, CDR2 SYGVQD (reference sequence). After removal of 0 bases from V and 7 bases from J, the junction contained 8 bases not matched to a gene. The chain's CDR3 is CASSESGGTGGWNTQYF. The CDR3 DNA follows: TGCGCCAGCAGTGAGTCTGGGGGGACAGGGGGCTGGAATACGCAGTATTTT.

The chain uses TRBV9 and TRBJ2-1, with D perhaps assigned TRBD1 or TRBD2 (5 bases each). Germline CDR1 SGDLS, CDR2 YYNGEE. Deletions cut 0 bases from V and 9 bases from J, with 16 bases between. This CDR3 is built from 15 residues. The CDR3 coding sequence is TGTGCCAGCAGCGTAGCAGGGACCCTTGAAGGTGAGCAGTTCTTC. Encoded protein: CASSVAGTLEGEQFF.

The chain recombines TRBV14 with TRBJ1-3, with D perhaps TRBD1 (5 bases). The V gene's germline CDR1 is SGHDN and CDR2 FVKESK. V was clipped by 4 bases and J by 8 bases, with 21 bases between them. This CDR3 has 16 amino acids. The DNA of the CDR3 is TGTGCCAGCAGCCTCACGGGAAGGGGCGCGTTGGACACCATATATTTT. This gives the protein CASSLTGRGALDTIYF.

The chain joins TRBV12-3 or TRBV12-4 to TRBJ2-5, with D possibly being TRBD1 (6 bases). The CDR3 length is 12 residues. The V end lost 4 bases, the J end lost 5 bases, and 8 bases lay between the germline ends. The CDR3 loop is CASSWQGETQYF. The DNA of the CDR3 is TGTGCCAGCAGTTGGCAGGGGGAGACCCAGTACTTC.

The rearrangement joins TRBV27 to TRBJ1-2; 8 positions match TRBD1. Germline V gives CDR1 MNHEY, CDR2 SMNVEV (reference sequence). The V and J ends lost 7 bases and 6 bases, in that order; junction bases with no gene match: 4. The CDR3 loop spans 12 amino acids. CDR3 in amino acids: CASTTGGDGYTF. CDR3 in DNA: TGTGCCAGCACCACAGGGGGAGATGGCTACACCTTC.

The rearrangement links TRBV19 to TRBJ1-3, with D perhaps matching TRBD1 (6 bases). Trimming took 5 bases from V and 0 from J, leaving 17 bases between them. Germline V gene sequence: CDR1 LNHDA, CDR2 SQIVND (reference sequence). There are 17 residues in the CDR3. CDR3 in DNA: TGTGCCAGTAGTCCTGACTCTACAGGGAACTCTGGAAACACCATATATTTT. Translation: CASSPDSTGNSGNTIYF.

The chain joins TRBV7-9 to TRBJ1-1; 9 nucleotides agree with TRBD1. The CDR3 totals 17 residues. Germline V CDR1 and CDR2: SEHNR, FQNEAQ (reference sequence). Trimming cost V 4 bases and J 0 bases; bases outside gene matches: 9. For the CDR3, the DNA is TGTGCCAGCAGCTCCATTCCGGGACAGGGCATGAACACTGAAGCTTTCTTT. Protein: CASSSIPGQGMNTEAFF.

J is TRBJ2-6 and V is TRBV4-2; the D gene is possibly TRBD1 (6 bases). Germline V gives CDR1 LGHNA, CDR2 YNFKEQ. This CDR3 is 16 amino acids long. V was trimmed by 0 bases and J by 3 bases, leaving 9 bases between them. The CDR3, as DNA: TGTGCCAGCAGCCAAGATCAGGGGCTTGGGGCCAACGTCCTGACTTTC. Translated: CASSQDQGLGANVLTF.

This chain uses TRBV19 with TRBJ1-4; tentatively, D is TRBD1 (5 bases). V was shortened by 6 bases and J by 8 bases, with 19 bases between the two germline ends. Germline-derived CDR1 and CDR2 are LNHDA and SQIVND (reference sequence). This CDR3 is 15 amino acids long. The DNA for the CDR3 is TGTGCCAGTAGCGTGACAGCGGACGTAAAGGAAAAACTGTTTTTT. It translates to CASSVTADVKEKLFF.

This clone was observed once. V is TRBV6-5 and J is TRBJ1-1; 11 bases map to TRBD1. Trimming cost V 6 bases and J 3 bases; bases outside gene matches: 3. Germline lookup yields CDR1 MNHEY and CDR2 SVGAGI. This CDR3 spans 14 amino acids. The chain's CDR3 is CASRGTGGYTEAFF. CDR3 nucleotide sequence: TGTGCCAGCAGGGGGACAGGGGGATACACTGAAGCTTTCTTT.

This chain joins TRBV10-3 and TRBJ2-2, with 11 bases lining up with TRBD2. Germline lookup yields CDR1 ENHRY and CDR2 SYGVKD. The V and J ends lost 7 bases and 7 bases, in that order; junction bases with no gene match: 8. The CDR3 runs to 15 residues. The CDR3 DNA follows: TGTGCCATCACACCCTCCACTAGCGGGGGCGGGGAGCTGTTTTTT. Translated, it gives CAITPSTSGGGELFF.

The chain carries TRBV19 and TRBJ1-1; D possibly corresponds to TRBD1 (5 bases). Trimming stripped 5 bases from V and 3 bases from J, with 13 bases between. The CDR3 is 14 residues long. Germline V CDR1 and CDR2: LNHDA, SQIVND (reference sequence). The CDR3, as DNA: TGTGCCAGTAGTTCTCGGAGGGGAGACACTGAAGCTTTCTTT. Translating gives CASSSRRGDTEAFF.

V and J are TRBV19 and TRBJ1-4; D unresolved. The ends were cut back, 2 bases at V and 0 bases at J, with 4 bases in the middle. Germline CDR1 reads LNHDA; CDR2 reads SQIVND (reference sequence). The CDR3 contains 14 residues. Written as DNA, the CDR3 is TGTGCCAGTAGTATAACTACAACTAATGAAAAACTGTTTTTT. It specifies CASSITTTNEKLFF.

This clone was seen more than once but under ten times. The chain uses TRBV25-1 and TRBJ2-2; a weak D match, TRBD2 (7 bases). Trimming removed 4 bases at V and 3 bases at J, with 15 bases between. The CDR3 loop spans 16 amino acids. Looked up from germline, CDR1 is MGHDK and CDR2 is SYGVNS. The CDR3 DNA is TGTGCCAGCAGTGCTCTGGGGGGGGCCGACACCGGGGAGCTGTTTTTT. Translation: CASSALGGADTGELFF.